This T cell receptor (beta chain) was retrieved from a study of blood T cell repertoires in COVID-19. Across the whole study: Collection of acute and convalescent COVID-19 samples took place in the United States, Italy and Spain.

Sequencing was performed with immunoSEQ multiplex PCR; in TCRdb, only in-frame clones are kept and a portion is missing. This sample has approximately 37,000 clones, with around nine tenths found just once. Germline assignment: CDR1 LGHNA and CDR2 YSLEER. V lost 0 bases and J lost 7; bases outside the gene matches: 10. The CDR3 runs to 16 residues. This receptor was obtained from a man in his forties or fifties with active COVID-19. The specimen sequenced was peripheral blood. V usage is TRBV4-3 and J usage is TRBJ1-2, with 8 bases lining up with TRBD1. The CDR3: CASSQDWGQGAVGYTF. The CDR3 DNA follows: TGCGCCAGCAGCCAAGACTGGGGGCAGGGGGCGGTTGGCTACACCTTC.